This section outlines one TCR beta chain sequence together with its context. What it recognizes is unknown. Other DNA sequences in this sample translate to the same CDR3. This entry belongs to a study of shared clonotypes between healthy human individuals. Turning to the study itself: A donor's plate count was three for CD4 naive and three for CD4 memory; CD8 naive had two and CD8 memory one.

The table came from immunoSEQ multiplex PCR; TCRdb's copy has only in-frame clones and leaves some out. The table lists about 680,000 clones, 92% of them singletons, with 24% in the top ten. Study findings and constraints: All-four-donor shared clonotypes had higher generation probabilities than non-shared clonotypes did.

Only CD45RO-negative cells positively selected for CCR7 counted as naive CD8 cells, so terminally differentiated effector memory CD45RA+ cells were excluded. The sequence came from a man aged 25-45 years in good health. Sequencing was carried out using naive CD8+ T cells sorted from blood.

This chain's CDR3 is CASSLSGTYEQYF. In DNA form, the CDR3 reads TGTGCCAGCAGCTTAAGCGGGACCTACGAGCAGTACTTC. The chain joins TRBV7-9 to TRBJ2-7; 7 bases are shared with TRBD2. Germline CDR1 and CDR2: SEHNR and FQNEAQ (reference sequence). The CDR3 extends over 13 amino acids. The V gene end was trimmed by 2 bases and the J gene end by 2 bases; junction bases not matched to a gene: 0.